A single sample is the source of the 5 T cell receptor beta chains below, sequenced in a study of CD8+CD57+ T cells in acquired aplastic anemia (dated by TCRdb to the late 2010s). The sample was run on an Illumina HiSeq 2000. Genomic DNA served as template for TCR beta VDJ combination and CDR3 sequence profiling. Using fastp trimming at Q25 and MiXCR clonotype assembly, TCRdb reanalyzed the public sequencing data and kept in-frame beta chains. Records with the same CDR3 protein are collapsed into one entry carrying the most frequent genes and DNA. The sample yields about 81,000 distinct CDR3 sequences; under 50% were counted once. The ten largest clonotypes hold about 68% of the sample. Sequencing input: sorted CD4+, CD8+, or CD8+CD57+ T cells (not recorded which) from PBMCs. These receptor sequences come from a human donor in good health, serving as a control.

Ten or more counts support this clonotype. The rearrangement joins TRBV16 to TRBJ1-3; 7 nucleotides line up with TRBD1. The CDR3 sequence is 15 residues long. J was trimmed by 4 bases and V by 2 bases; bases with no gene match: 5. Germline CDR1 and CDR2: KGHSY and FQNENV. CDR3 sequence reads: CASSQHSGQGNTIYF. CDR3 nucleotides: TGTGCCAGCAGCCAACATTCGGGACAGGGAAACACCATATATTTT. The whole variable domain, filled in from reference TRBV16 and TRBJ1-3, reads GEEVAQTPKHLVRGEGQKAKLYCAPIKGHSYVFWYQQVLKNEFKFLISFQNENVFDETGMPKERFSAKCLPNSPCSLEIQATKLEDSAVYFCASSQHSGQGNTIYFGEGSWLTVV.

V is TRBV19 and J is TRBJ1-5; tentatively, D is TRBD1 (5 bases). The germline V gene encodes CDR1 LNHDA and CDR2 SQIVND (reference sequence). The CDR3 has 13 amino acids. The ends were cut back, 5 bases at V and 7 bases at J, with 12 bases in the middle. The CDR3 region has the DNA TGTGCCAGTAGTGAGGGACGACGGCAGCCCCAGCATTTT. Translating gives CASSEGRRQPQHF.

As concerns this clonotype: At one end the junction does not follow the germline gene, possibly because of a read error. V and J are TRBV6-4 and TRBJ2-1; D is perhaps TRBD1 (5 bases). The germline CDR1 and CDR2 sequences are MRHNA and SNTAGT. CDR3 length equals 13 residues. CDR3 DNA: TGTGCCAGCAGTCTTGGCAGGGTCAATGGGCAGTTCTTC. Protein: CASSLGRVNGQFF.

The chain has TRBV20-1 and TRBJ1-2, with TRBD1 matching over 9 bases. This CDR3 comprises 16 residues. J lost 4 bases, V lost 6 bases, and 15 bases had no gene match. Germline V gene data show CDR1 as DFQATT and CDR2 as SNEGSKA (reference sequence). In nucleotides, the CDR3 is TGCAGTGCAGAGGACAGGGGCATAAGAGGAACCTATGGCTACACCTTC. It encodes CSAEDRGIRGTYGYTF.

The rearrangement links TRBV12-3 or TRBV12-4 to TRBJ2-3, with D possibly TRBD2 on 5 matching bases. V lost 8 bases and J lost 4, with 10 bases in between. This CDR3 is built from 12 residues. This CDR3 reads CASFEGPDTQYF. DNA for the CDR3: TGTGCCAGCTTCGAGGGTCCAGATACGCAGTATTTT.